The entry below describes one T cell receptor (beta chain). Its antigen is still unknown. This entry comes from a study of shared clonotypes between healthy human individuals. Study observations and caveats: Sorted-subset sequencing was shown by rarefaction to be incomplete despite large depth. Between several donors, naive CD4 clonotypes were shared at a level of about 5%.

Data came from immunoSEQ multiplex PCR; TCRdb stores just in-frame clones and leaves some out. The table lists approximately 350,000 clones, just over 95% of them singletons. Donors, healthy HIV-negative adults, lacked recent acute infections or vaccinations. The receptor was isolated from a young man in good health. The sequencing input was memory CD8+ T cells sorted from blood. Indicated subset: CD45RO+ cells pooled with CCR7-negative TemRA cells.

The CDR3 DNA reads TGTGCCACCAGCAGAGATTGGGGGGGCGGCTACACCTTC. Protein sequence: CATSRDWGGGYTF. This sequence joins TRBV15 and TRBJ1-2, with TRBD1 as a possible D gene (6 bases). The germline V gene encodes CDR1 LNHNV and CDR2 YYDKDF (reference sequence). V shed 0 bases and J shed 8 bases, with 10 bases lying between them. The CDR3 runs to 13 residues.